A selection of T cell receptor beta chains follows, all from one sample in a study of T cells in localized non-small cell lung cancer. Sequenced by immunoSEQ multiplex PCR; TCRdb stores in-frame clones only, minus some. The sample contains 25,000 to 30,000 clones, 75% to 90% of which appear only once. The sample consisted of peripheral blood, taken before any cancer treatment. The receptor source for this set is a woman aged 40-70 years with stage I lung adenocarcinoma. CDR3s include the opening cysteine and the closing phenylalanine or tryptophan. Each record gives: CDR3 length, J gene, V gene, CDR3 protein.

cdr3_length: 16
j_call: TRBJ1-1
v_call: TRBV14
cdr3_aa: CASSQHEGAGSTEAFF

cdr3_length: 15
j_call: TRBJ1-1
v_call: TRBV19
cdr3_aa: CASSIFREVNTEAFF

cdr3_length: 15
j_call: TRBJ2-2
v_call: TRBV6-5
cdr3_aa: CASRGLVGGLGELFF

cdr3_length: 17
j_call: TRBJ2-5
v_call: TRBV2
cdr3_aa: CASTPPEGRDSGETQYF

cdr3_length: 14
j_call: TRBJ1-2
v_call: TRBV6-6
cdr3_aa: CASSPPGQGTGYTF

cdr3_length: 15
j_call: TRBJ2-5
v_call: TRBV7-2
cdr3_aa: CASSSPSGAQETQYF

cdr3_length: 16
j_call: TRBJ2-7
v_call: TRBV4-3
cdr3_aa: CASSQDYRGLDYEQYF

cdr3_length: 11
j_call: TRBJ1-5
v_call: TRBV12-5
cdr3_aa: CASGVNQPQHF

cdr3_length: 14
j_call: TRBJ2-1
v_call: TRBV29-1
cdr3_aa: CSGKTSGGGNEQFF

cdr3_length: 17
j_call: TRBJ1-2
v_call: TRBV4-1
cdr3_aa: CASSQDRTGDANYGYTF

cdr3_length: 14
j_call: TRBJ2-5
v_call: TRBV9
cdr3_aa: CASSNSGGLETQYF

cdr3_length: 15
j_call: TRBJ1-3
v_call: TRBV5-1
cdr3_aa: CASSIDGDSGNTIYF

cdr3_length: 15
j_call: TRBJ1-6
v_call: TRBV5-1
cdr3_aa: CASSIDTGRKSPLHF

cdr3_length: 16
j_call: TRBJ2-1
v_call: TRBV15
cdr3_aa: CATSRTRPIWTYEQFF

cdr3_length: 18
j_call: TRBJ1-1
v_call: TRBV14
cdr3_aa: CASSQDLGAPTMNTEAFF

cdr3_length: 13
j_call: TRBJ1-1
v_call: TRBV7-9
cdr3_aa: CASSSQADTEAFF

cdr3_length: 14
j_call: TRBJ2-1
v_call: TRBV6-6
cdr3_aa: CASSSQAGDNEQFF

cdr3_length: 14
j_call: TRBJ1-1
v_call: TRBV5-1
cdr3_aa: CASTLPGSGTEAFF